Sequencing of this T cell receptor (beta chain) was carried out in a study of early T cells in non-severe SARS-CoV-2 infection. Ten or more counts support this clonotype. Germline V gene lookup returns CDR1 LNHNV and CDR2 YYDKDF (reference sequence). J was trimmed by 8 bases and V by 2 bases; bases with no gene match: 11. The CDR3 totals 17 residues. From the 5' RACE reads, TCRdb called clonotypes with MiXCR, one entry per CDR3 protein. The sample records tens of thousands of distinct CDR3 sequences, roughly 5.6% being singletons. The TCR sequence derives from an adult who was a healthcare worker with PCR-confirmed SARS-CoV-2 infection or an uninfected control (not recorded which). The specimen was whole blood. V and J are TRBV15 and TRBJ2-6; 8 nucleotides align to TRBD2. The CDR3 region is CATSRPGERGKTNVLTF. The CDR3 DNA reads TGTGCCACCAGCAGACCTGGGGAGCGGGGGAAGACCAACGTCCTGACTTTC.